The 18 T cell receptor beta chains below all came from one sample that was sequenced in a study of spatial heterogeneity in lung cancer. TCRdb called the 5' RACE reads again in MiXCR, with one record for every CDR3 protein. The sample consists of 65,000 to 85,000 distinct CDR3 sequences, approximately 20% of them appearing once. Time point in this sample: sample taken at primary tumor resection. Whole RNA came from tumor, nontumor lung or frozen PBMC and was sequenced without being sorted. The specimen comprised PBMCs, sampled at surgery. Receptors were obtained from a male donor with early-stage non-small cell lung cancer.

This clonotype was seen at least ten times. The chain carries TRBV29-1 and TRBJ2-5; perhaps TRBD2 as D (5 bases). Germline loops: CDR1 SQVTM, CDR2 ANQGSEA. The germline V and J ends were trimmed by 7 bases and 5 bases, with 11 bases remaining between them. CDR3 size: 11 residues. The CDR3 region is CSGTGMETQYF. The CDR3 nucleotides are TGCAGCGGGACGGGGATGGAGACCCAGTACTTC. The full variable domain, its missing parts supplied by reference TRBV29-1 and TRBJ2-5, is SAVISQKPSRDICQRGTSLTIQCQVDSQVTMMFWYRQQPGQSLTLIATANQGSEATYESGFVIDKFPISRPNLTFSTLTVSNMSPEDSSIYLCSGTGMETQYFGPGTRLLVL.

This clonotype was counted many times. The DNA for the CDR3 is TGTGCCAGCAGTTTATCCCCGGCCTCCAATGAGCAGTTCTTC. Its translation is CASSLSPASNEQFF. This chain joins TRBV28 and TRBJ2-1; D gene uncertain. The CDR3 contains 14 residues. Per the germline V gene, CDR1 is MDHEN and CDR2 is SYDVKM. Trimming stripped 1 base from V and 6 bases from J, with 10 bases between.

A few counts support this clonotype. The rearrangement uses TRBV5-1 and TRBJ2-7; 10 nucleotides match TRBD1. Germline CDR1 is SGHRS and CDR2 is YFSETQ. There are 16 residues in the CDR3. Unmatched junction bases numbered 13, after V lost 4 bases and J lost 6 bases. DNA for the CDR3: TGCGCCAGCAGCATAGGCCTAGGGACAGGGGTGTCCGAGCAGTACTTC. Translating it yields CASSIGLGTGVSEQYF.

This clonotype was seen a few times. The rearrangement links TRBV20-1 to TRBJ1-6, with D tentatively TRBD1 (6 bases). Per the germline V gene, CDR1 is DFQATT and CDR2 is SNEGSKA (reference sequence). This CDR3 contains 17 residues. V lost 2 bases and J lost 0, with 14 bases in between. The CDR3 loop is CSARLGGRSSYNSPLHF. Here the CDR3 DNA reads TGCAGTGCTAGATTGGGGGGCAGGAGCTCCTATAATTCACCCCTCCACTTT.

The chain employs TRBV20-1 and TRBJ2-3, with 13 bases matching TRBD2. CDR3 length: 14 amino acids. Trimming cost V 5 bases and J 3 bases; bases outside gene matches: 2. The V gene's germline CDR1 is DFQATT and CDR2 SNEGSKA (reference sequence). The CDR3 is CSAGLAGVTDTQYF. CDR3 in DNA: TGCAGTGCTGGACTAGCGGGAGTAACAGATACGCAGTATTTT.

This clonotype was seen only a few times. The chain uses TRBV6-1 and TRBJ2-5; tentative D call: TRBD1 (6 bases). Between the trimmed V and J ends, which lost 3 bases and 5 bases, there was a span of 19 bases. The CDR3 is 16 residues long. Germline V gives CDR1 MNHNS, CDR2 SASEGT. The CDR3, as DNA: TGTGCCAGCAGTGATGGGGACACGTTCCCCCGGGAGACCCAGTACTTC. Its protein product is CASSDGDTFPRETQYF.

V is TRBV12-3 or TRBV12-4 and J is TRBJ2-6; D may be TRBD1 (6 bases). CDR3 size: 13 residues. Trimming shortened V by 7 bases and J by 5 bases, and 9 bases separated the two germline ends. The CDR3 region is CASIQGWANVLTF. CDR3 sequence (DNA): TGTGCCAGCATACAGGGATGGGCCAACGTCCTGACTTTC.

The genes are TRBV28 and TRBJ2-7, with 7 bases that match TRBD1. Germline V CDR1 and CDR2: MDHEN, SYDVKM. The junction had 4 bases not matched to a gene; V was cut back by 6 bases and J by 2 bases. The CDR3 totals 13 residues. CDR3 nucleotides: TGTGCCAGCAGCCCGGGACAGACCTACGAGCAGTACTTC. Its translation: CASSPGQTYEQYF.

The CDR3 bases are TGTGCCAGCAGTGGGTTAGGAAACACCATATATTTT. It codes for CASSGLGNTIYF. The V and J genes are TRBV2 and TRBJ1-3; D gene uncertain. CDR1 and CDR2 (germline): SNHLY, FYNNEI. V gave up 4 bases and J gave up 4 bases, with 5 bases separating them. The CDR3 totals 12 residues.

This clonotype was seen only a few times. The V and J genes are TRBV7-9 and TRBJ2-2; D call uncertain. Germline CDR1 and CDR2: SEHNR and FQNEAQ (reference sequence). The CDR3 sequence is 14 residues long. V lost 5 bases to trimming and J lost 4 bases, with 11 bases between them. Here the CDR3 DNA reads TGTGCCAGCAGCCCCGAAGTTCTCACCGGGGAGCTGTTTTTT. It is translated as CASSPEVLTGELFF.

This clonotype was seen a few times. The gene calls are TRBV28 and TRBJ2-5; D is uncertain. Germline CDR1 MDHEN, CDR2 SYDVKM. The CDR3 has 18 residues. V gave up 2 bases and J gave up 1 base, with 20 bases separating them. Here the CDR3 DNA reads TGTGCCAGCAGTTTAGGCTTTCGGCTGTACAAAGGCCAAGAGACCCAGTACTTC. Translated, it gives CASSLGFRLYKGQETQYF.

The gene calls are TRBV27 and TRBJ1-6; 9 nucleotides match TRBD1. Germline CDR1 reads MNHEY; CDR2 reads SMNVEV (reference sequence). The V segment lost 6 bases and the J segment 16 bases; nucleotides outside the gene matches: 10. There are 13 residues in the CDR3. CDR3 nucleotide sequence: TGTGCCAGCAGCCTTAGGACAGGGGATTCGCTCCACTTT. Encoded protein: CASSLRTGDSLHF.

This clonotype was picked up a small number of times. As DNA, the CDR3 is TGTGCCAGCAGCCCCGGGACTAGCGGGGAGGAGACCCAGTACTTC. It is translated as CASSPGTSGEETQYF. The chain links TRBV7-9 to TRBJ2-5; 13 bases map to TRBD2. CDR3 size: 15 residues. The V segment lost 5 bases and the J segment 5 bases; nucleotides outside the gene matches: 5. Germline CDR1 is SEHNR and CDR2 is FQNEAQ (reference sequence).

The CDR3 region has the DNA TGTGCCAGCAGCAAACGTACTAGCGGGAGGTTGAATGAGCAGTTCTTC. Translated, it gives CASSKRTSGRLNEQFF. The chain uses TRBV7-2 and TRBJ2-1; 12 bases are a match to TRBD2. The V segment lost 5 bases and the J segment 7 bases; nucleotides outside the gene matches: 9. The CDR3 is made up of 16 amino acids. From germline, CDR1 is SGHTA and CDR2 FQGNSA.

J is TRBJ1-6 and V is TRBV7-9; D is ambiguous. Trimming removed 2 bases from V and 7 bases from J, with 3 bases in between. The germline V gene has CDR1 SEHNR and CDR2 FQNEAQ (reference sequence). CDR3 length equals 12 residues. In nucleotides, the CDR3 is TGTGCCAGCAGCTTACCAAATTCACCCCTCCACTTT. Translation gives CASSLPNSPLHF.

This clonotype showed up just a few times. The J gene is TRBJ2-7, the V gene TRBV20-1; TRBD2 matches 13 bases. Germline CDR1 and CDR2: DFQATT and SNEGSKA (reference sequence). V shed 6 bases and J 4 bases; nucleotides not matched to a gene: 9. The CDR3 has 15 amino acids. CDR3 nucleotides: TGCAGTGCCGGGACTAGCGGGGCCGCACCTTACGAGCAGTACTTC. Its protein product is CSAGTSGAAPYEQYF.

The chain couples TRBV7-2 to TRBJ2-1; 7 bases are shared with TRBD2. The CDR3 has 15 amino acids. Germline V gene data show CDR1 as SGHTA and CDR2 as FQGNSA. Unmatched junction bases numbered 5, after V lost 2 bases and J lost 4 bases. The CDR3 protein is CASSLSASGYNEQFF. CDR3 nucleotides: TGTGCCAGCAGCTTATCGGCTAGCGGATACAATGAGCAGTTCTTC.

This clonotype showed up many times. CDR3 sequence: CSSLTQGGGYGYTF. The CDR3 DNA is TGCAGCTCCCTGACGCAGGGTGGAGGCTATGGCTACACCTTC. This chain connects TRBV29-1 to TRBJ1-2, with D possibly matching TRBD1 (5 bases). The V end was cut by 8 bases, the J end by 4 bases, with 20 bases between. In germline, CDR1 is SQVTM, CDR2 ANQGSEA. The CDR3 consists of 14 residues.